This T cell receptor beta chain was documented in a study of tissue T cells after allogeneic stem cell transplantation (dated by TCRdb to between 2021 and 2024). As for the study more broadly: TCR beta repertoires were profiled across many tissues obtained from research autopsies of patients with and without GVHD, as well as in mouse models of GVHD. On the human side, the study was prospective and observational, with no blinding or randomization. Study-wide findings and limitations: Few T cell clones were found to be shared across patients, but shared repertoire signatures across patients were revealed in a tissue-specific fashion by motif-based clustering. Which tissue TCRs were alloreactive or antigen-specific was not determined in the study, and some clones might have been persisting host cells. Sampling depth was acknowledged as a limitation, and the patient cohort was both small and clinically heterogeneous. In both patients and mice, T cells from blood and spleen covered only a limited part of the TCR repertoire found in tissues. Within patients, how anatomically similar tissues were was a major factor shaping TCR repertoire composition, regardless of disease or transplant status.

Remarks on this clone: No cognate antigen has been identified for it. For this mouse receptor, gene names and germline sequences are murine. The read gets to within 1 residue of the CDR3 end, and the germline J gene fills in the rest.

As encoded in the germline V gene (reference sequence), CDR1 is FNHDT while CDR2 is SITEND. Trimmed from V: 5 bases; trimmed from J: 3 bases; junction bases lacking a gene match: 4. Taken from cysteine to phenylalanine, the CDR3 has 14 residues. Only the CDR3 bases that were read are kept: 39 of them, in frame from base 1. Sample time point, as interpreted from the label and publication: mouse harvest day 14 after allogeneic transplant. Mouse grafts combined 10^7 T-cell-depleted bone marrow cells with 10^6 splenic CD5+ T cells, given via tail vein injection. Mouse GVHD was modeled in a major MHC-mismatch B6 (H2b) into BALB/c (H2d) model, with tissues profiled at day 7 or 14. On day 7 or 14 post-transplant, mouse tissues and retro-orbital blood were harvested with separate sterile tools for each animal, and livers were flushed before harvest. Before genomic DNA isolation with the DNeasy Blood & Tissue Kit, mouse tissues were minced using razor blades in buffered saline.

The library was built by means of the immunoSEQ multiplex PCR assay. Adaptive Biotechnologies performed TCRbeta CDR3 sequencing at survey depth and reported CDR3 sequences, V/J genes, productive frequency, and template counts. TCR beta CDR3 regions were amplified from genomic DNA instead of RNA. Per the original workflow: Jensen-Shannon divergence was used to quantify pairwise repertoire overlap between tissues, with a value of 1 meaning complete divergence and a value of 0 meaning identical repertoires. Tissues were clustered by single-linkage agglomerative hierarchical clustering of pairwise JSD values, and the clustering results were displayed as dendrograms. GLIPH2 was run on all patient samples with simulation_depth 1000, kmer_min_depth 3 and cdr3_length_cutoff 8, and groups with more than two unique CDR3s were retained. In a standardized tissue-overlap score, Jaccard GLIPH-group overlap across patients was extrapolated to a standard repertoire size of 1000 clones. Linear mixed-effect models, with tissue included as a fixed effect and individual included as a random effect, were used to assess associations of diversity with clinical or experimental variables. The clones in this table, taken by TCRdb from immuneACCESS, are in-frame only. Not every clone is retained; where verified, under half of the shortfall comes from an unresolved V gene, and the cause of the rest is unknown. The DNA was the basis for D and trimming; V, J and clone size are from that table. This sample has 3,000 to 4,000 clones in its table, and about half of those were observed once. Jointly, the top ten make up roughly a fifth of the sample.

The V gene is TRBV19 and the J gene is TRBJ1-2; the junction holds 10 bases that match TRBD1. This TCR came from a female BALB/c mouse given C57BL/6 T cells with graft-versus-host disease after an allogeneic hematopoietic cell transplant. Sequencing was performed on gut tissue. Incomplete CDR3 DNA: TGTGCCAGCAGCCGGGGACAGGGGTACTCCGACTACACC. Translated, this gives CASSRGQGYSDYT. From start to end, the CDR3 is CASSRGQGYSDYTF.